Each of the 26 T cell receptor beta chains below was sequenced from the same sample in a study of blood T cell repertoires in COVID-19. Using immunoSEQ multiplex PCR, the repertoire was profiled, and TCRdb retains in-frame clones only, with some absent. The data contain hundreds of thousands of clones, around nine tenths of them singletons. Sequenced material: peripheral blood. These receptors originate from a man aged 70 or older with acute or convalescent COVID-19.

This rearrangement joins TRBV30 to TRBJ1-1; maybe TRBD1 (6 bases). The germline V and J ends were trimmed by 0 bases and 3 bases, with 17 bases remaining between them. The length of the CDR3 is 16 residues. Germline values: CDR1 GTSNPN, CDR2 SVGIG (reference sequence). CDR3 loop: CAWSVGSGHRYTEAFF. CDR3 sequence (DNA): TGTGCCTGGAGTGTCGGTTCGGGACACCGGTACACTGAAGCTTTCTTT.

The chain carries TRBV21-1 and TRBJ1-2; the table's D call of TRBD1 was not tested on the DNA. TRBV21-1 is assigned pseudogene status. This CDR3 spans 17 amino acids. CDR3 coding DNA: TGTGCCACCCTAGCCTGGGACAGGGGGTTCGATTCCTGCGGCTACACCTTC. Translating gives CATLAWDRGFDSCGYTF.

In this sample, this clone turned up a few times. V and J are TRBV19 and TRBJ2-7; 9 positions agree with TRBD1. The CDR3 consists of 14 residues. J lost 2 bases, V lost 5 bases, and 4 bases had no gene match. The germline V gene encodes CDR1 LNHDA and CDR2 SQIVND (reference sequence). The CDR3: CASSLGQGTYEQYF. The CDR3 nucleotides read TGTGCCAGTAGTCTAGGACAGGGGACCTACGAGCAGTACTTC. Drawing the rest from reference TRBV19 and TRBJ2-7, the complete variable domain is DGGITQSPKYLFRKEGQNVTLSCEQNLNHDAMYWYRQDPGQGLRLIYYSQIVNDFQKGDIAEGYSVSREKKESFPLTVTSAQKNPTAFYLCASSLGQGTYEQYFGPGTRLTVT.

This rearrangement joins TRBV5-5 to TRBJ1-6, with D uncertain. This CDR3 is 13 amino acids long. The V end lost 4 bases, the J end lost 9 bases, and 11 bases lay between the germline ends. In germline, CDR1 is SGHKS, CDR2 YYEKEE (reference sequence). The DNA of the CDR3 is TGTGCCAGCAGCGGAGTCGATAGTTCACCCCTCCACTTT. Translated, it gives CASSGVDSSPLHF.

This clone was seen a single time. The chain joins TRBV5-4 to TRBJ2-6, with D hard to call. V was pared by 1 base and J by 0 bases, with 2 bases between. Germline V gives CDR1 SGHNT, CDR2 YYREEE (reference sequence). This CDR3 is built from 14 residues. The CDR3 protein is CASSLYSGANVLTF. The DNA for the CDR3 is TGTGCCAGCAGCTTGTACTCTGGGGCCAACGTCCTGACTTTC.

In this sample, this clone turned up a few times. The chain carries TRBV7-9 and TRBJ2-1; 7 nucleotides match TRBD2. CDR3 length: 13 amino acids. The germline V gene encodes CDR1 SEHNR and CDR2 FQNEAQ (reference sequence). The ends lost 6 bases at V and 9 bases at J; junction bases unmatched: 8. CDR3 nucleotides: TGTGCCAGCAGGGAGGGAGGGTTCAGTGAGCAGTTCTTC. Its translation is CASREGGFSEQFF.

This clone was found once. The CDR3 protein is CSASRGGYNQPQHF. The CDR3 DNA is TGCAGTGCTAGTAGGGGGGGATACAATCAGCCCCAGCATTTT. The V and J genes are TRBV20-1 and TRBJ1-5, with D tentatively TRBD1 (6 bases). CDR3 length: 14 amino acids. The V gene's germline CDR1 is DFQATT and CDR2 SNEGSKA (reference sequence). Trimming cost V 3 bases and J 3 bases, with 12 bases left between them.

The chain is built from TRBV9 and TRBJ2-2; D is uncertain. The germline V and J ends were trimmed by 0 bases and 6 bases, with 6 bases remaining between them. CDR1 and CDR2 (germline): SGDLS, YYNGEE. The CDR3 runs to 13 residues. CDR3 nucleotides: TGTGCCAGCAGCGTAGCGGGTTCCGGGGAGCTGTTTTTT. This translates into CASSVAGSGELFF.

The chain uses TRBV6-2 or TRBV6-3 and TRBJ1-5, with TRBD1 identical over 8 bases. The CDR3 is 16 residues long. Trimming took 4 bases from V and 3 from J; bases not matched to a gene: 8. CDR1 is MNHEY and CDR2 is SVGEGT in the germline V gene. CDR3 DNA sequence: TGTGCCAGCAGTTCCCTGGACAGGGTAGTCAATCAGCCCCAGCATTTT. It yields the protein CASSSLDRVVNQPQHF.

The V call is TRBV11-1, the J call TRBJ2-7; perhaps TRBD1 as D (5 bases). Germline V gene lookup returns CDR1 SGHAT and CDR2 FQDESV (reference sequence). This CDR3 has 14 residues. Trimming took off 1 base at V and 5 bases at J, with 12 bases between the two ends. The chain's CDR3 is CASSLGQGSNEQYF. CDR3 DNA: TGTGCCAGCAGCTTAGGCCAGGGATCCAACGAGCAGTACTTC.

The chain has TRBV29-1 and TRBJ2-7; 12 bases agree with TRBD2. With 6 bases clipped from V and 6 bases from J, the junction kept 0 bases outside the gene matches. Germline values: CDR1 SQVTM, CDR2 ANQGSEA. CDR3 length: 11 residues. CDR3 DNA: TGCAGCGTGGGACTAGCGGGCGAGCAGTACTTC. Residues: CSVGLAGEQYF.

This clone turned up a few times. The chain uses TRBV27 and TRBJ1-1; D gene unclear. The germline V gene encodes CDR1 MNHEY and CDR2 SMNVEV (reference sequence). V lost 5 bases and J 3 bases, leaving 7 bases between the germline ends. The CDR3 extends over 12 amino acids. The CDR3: CASSGRYTEAFF. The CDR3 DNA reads TGTGCCAGCAGTGGCCGATACACTGAAGCTTTCTTT.

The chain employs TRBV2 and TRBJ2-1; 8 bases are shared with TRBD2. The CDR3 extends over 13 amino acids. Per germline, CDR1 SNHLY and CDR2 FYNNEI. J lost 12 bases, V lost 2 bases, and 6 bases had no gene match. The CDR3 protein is CASSEYERGPQFF. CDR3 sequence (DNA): TGTGCCAGCAGTGAATACGAGCGGGGGCCGCAGTTCTTC.

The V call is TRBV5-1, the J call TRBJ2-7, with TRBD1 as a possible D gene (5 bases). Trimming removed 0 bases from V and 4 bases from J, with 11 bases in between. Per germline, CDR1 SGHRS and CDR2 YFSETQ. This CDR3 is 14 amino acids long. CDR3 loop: CASSLDRSIYEQYF. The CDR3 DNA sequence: TGCGCCAGCAGCTTGGACAGGAGTATTTACGAGCAGTACTTC.

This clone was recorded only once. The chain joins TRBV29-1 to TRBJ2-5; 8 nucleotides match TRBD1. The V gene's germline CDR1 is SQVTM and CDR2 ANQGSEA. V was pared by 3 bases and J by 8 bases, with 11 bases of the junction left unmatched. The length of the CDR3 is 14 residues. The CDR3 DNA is TGCAGCGTTGAGGGGGCGGGACAGGTTTATACCCAGTACTTC. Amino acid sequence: CSVEGAGQVYTQYF.

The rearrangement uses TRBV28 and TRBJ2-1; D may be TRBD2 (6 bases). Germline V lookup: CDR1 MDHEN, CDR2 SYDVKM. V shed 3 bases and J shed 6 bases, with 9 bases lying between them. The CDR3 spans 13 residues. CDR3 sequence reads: CASSLGGINEQFF. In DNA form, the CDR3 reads TGTGCCAGCAGTTTGGGCGGGATCAATGAGCAGTTCTTC.

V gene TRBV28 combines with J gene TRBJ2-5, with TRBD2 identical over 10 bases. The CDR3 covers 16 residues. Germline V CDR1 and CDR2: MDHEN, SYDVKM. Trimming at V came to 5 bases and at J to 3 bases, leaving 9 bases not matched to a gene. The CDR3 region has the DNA TGTGCCAGCAGTCCCGGACTAGCGGCAGCGGAAGAGACCCAGTACTTC. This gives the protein CASSPGLAAAEETQYF. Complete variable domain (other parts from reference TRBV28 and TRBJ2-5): DVKVTQSSRYLVKRTGEKVFLECVQDMDHENMFWYRQDPGLGLRLIYFSYDVKMKEKGDIPEGYSVSREKKERFSLILESASTNQTSMYLCASSPGLAAAEETQYFGPGTRLLVL.

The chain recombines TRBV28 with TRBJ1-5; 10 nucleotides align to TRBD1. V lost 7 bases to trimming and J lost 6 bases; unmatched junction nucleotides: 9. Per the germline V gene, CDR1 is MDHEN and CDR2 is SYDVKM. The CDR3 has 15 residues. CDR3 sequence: CASNLWGQGTQPQHF. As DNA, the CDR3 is TGTGCCAGCAACCTTTGGGGACAGGGGACTCAGCCCCAGCATTTT.

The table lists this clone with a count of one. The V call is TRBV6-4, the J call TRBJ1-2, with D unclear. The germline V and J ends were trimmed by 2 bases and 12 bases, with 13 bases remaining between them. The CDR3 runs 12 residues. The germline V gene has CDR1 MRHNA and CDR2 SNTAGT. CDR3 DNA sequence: TGTGCCAGCAGTGACCCGGCCGGGGTCCACACCTTC. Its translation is CASSDPAGVHTF.

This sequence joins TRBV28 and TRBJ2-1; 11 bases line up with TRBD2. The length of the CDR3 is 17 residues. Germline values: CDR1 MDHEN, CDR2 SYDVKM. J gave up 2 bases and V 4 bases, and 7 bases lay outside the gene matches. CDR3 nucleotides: TGTGCCAGCAGTTCGAGGACTAGCGGGCTGGCCTACAATGAGCAGTTCTTC. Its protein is CASSSRTSGLAYNEQFF.

The CDR3: CASSFTTSYNEQFF. Written as DNA, the CDR3 is TGTGCCAGCAGCTTCACCACTAGCTACAATGAGCAGTTCTTC. The rearrangement links TRBV7-2 to TRBJ2-1; weak D call: TRBD2 (5 bases). CDR1 SGHTA and CDR2 FQGNSA come from the germline V gene. The CDR3 totals 14 residues. Trimming took 3 bases from V and 3 from J, leaving 9 bases between them. The full variable domain, rest sourced from reference TRBV7-2 and TRBJ2-1, is GAGVSQSPSNKVTEKGKDVELRCDPISGHTALYWYRQSLGQGLEFLIYFQGNSAPDKSGLPSDRFSAERTGGSVSTLTIQRTQQEDSAVYLCASSFTTSYNEQFFGPGTRLTVL.

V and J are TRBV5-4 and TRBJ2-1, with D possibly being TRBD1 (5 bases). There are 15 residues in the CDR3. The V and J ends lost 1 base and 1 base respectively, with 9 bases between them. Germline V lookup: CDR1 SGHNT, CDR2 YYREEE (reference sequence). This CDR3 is CASSLQAGSYNEQFF. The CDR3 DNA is TGTGCCAGCAGCTTGCAGGCAGGGTCCTACAATGAGCAGTTCTTC.

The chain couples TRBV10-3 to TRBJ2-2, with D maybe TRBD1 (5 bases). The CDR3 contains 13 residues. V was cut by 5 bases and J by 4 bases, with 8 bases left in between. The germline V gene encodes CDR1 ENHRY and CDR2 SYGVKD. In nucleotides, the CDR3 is TGTGCCATCAGTATCAGGGCCACCGGGGAGCTGTTTTTT. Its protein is CAISIRATGELFF.

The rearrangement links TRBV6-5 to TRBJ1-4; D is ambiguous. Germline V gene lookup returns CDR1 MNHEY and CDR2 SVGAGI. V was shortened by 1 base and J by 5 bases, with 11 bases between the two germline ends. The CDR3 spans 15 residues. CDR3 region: CASSYWAGSNEKLFF. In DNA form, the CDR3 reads TGTGCCAGCAGTTACTGGGCAGGATCCAATGAAAAACTGTTTTTT.

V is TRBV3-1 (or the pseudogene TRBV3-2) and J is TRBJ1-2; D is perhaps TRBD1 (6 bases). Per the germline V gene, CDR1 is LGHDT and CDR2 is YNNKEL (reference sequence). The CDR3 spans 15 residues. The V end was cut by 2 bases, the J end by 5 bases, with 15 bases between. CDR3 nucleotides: TGTGCCAGCAGCCAACAGGGAGGGGGTCAGTATGGCTACACCTTC. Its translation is CASSQQGGGQYGYTF.

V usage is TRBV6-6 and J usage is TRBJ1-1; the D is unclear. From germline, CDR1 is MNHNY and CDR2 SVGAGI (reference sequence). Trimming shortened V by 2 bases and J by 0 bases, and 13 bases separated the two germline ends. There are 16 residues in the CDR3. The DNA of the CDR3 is TGTGCCAGCAGTTACGAGGGCGGCCCTATGAACACTGAAGCTTTCTTT. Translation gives CASSYEGGPMNTEAFF.